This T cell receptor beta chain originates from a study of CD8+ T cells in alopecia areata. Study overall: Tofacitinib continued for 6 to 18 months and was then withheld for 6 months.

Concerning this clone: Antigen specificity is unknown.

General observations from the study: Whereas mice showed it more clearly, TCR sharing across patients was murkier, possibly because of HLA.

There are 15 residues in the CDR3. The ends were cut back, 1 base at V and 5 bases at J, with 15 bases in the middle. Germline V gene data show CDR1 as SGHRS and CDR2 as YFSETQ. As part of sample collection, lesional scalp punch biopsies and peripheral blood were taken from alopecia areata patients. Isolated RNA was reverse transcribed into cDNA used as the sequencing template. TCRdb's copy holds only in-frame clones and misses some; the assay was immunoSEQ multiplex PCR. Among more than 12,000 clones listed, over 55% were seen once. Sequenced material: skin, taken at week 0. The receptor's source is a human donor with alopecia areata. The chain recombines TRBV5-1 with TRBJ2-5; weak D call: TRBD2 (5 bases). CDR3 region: CASSLSGGDGETQYF. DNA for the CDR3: TGCGCCAGCAGCTTGAGCGGTGGTGATGGGGAGACCCAGTACTTC.